This T cell receptor beta chain was sequenced for a study of blood T cells in healthy people across ages. Germline CDR1 is SGHDT and CDR2 is YYEEEE. The CDR3 is 16 amino acids. The V gene end was trimmed by 4 bases and the J gene end by 3 bases; junction bases not matched to a gene: 6. Using a J-beta primer mix together with a sample-barcoded 5' primer, a second PCR was run for roughly 6 to 11 cycles. TCRdb itself ran the 5' RACE reads through MiXCR, one entry per CDR3 protein. The data contain over 550,000 distinct CDR3 sequences, about 30% of them seen just once; the ten biggest clones take up about 15%.

The origin of this receptor is a woman older than 75 in good health. Source material: blood. The chain links TRBV5-6 to TRBJ2-1, with 11 bases identical to TRBD2. The chain's CDR3 is CASSTIAGGRYNEQFF. CDR3 nucleotide sequence: TGTGCCAGCAGCACCATAGCGGGAGGGCGCTACAATGAGCAGTTCTTC.